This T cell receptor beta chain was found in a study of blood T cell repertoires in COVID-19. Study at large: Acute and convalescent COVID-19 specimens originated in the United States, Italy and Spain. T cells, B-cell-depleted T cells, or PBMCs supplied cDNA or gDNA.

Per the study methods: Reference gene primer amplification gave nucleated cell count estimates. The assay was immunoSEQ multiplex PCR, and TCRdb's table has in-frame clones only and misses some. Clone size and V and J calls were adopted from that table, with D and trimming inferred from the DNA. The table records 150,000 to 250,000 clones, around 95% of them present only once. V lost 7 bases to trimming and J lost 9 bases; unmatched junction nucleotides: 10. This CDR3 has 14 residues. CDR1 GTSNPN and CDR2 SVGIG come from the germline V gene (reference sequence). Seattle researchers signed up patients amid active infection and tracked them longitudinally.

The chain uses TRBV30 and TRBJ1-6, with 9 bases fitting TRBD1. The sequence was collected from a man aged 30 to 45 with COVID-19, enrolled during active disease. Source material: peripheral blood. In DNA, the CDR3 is TGTGCCTACGTCCCGGGACAGGGAACTTCACCCCTCCACTTT. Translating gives CAYVPGQGTSPLHF.